The present T cell receptor (beta chain) was sequenced within a study of graft-versus-host responses after intestinal transplantation. About the study: Every transplant recipient was induced with anti-thymocyte globulin, then maintained on tacrolimus and steroids for approximately three years. Whole-study results and caveats: Marrow from the recipient contained GvH clones, some of which had appeared first in ileum or blood. Allograft clonal ratios (graft-versus-host to host-versus-graft) were high in patients who had graft-donor T cell macrochimerism. Circulating GvH clone levels at their peak were associated with HvG declines (early post-transplant).

Germline lookup yields CDR1 SGDLS and CDR2 YYNGEE. J gave up 2 bases and V 3 bases, and 5 bases lay outside the gene matches. The CDR3 has 15 residues. Concerning this clone: Its antigen remains unidentified.

Sequencing was performed with immunoSEQ multiplex PCR; in TCRdb, only in-frame clones are kept and a portion is missing. Here the sample spans about 71,000 clones, about 90% being singletons. The receptor was derived from a human donor who received an intestinal transplant. Here the sequenced sample was unstimulated CD8+ T cells sorted from spleen or lymph node cells, taken before intestinal transplant. The rearrangement uses TRBV9 and TRBJ2-5; 9 nucleotides line up with TRBD2. The CDR3 sequence is CASSASSGAQETQYF. For the CDR3, the DNA is TGTGCCAGCAGCGCTTCTAGCGGGGCTCAAGAGACCCAGTACTTC.